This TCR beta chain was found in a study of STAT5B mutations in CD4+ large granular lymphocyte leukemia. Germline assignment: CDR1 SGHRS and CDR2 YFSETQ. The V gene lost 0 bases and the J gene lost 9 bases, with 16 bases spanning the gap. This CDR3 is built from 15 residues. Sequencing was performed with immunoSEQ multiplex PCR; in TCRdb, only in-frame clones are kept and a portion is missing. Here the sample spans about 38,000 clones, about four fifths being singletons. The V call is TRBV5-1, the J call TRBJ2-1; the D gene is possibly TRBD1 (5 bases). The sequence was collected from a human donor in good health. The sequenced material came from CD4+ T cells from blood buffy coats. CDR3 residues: CASSLGVLGPGEQFF. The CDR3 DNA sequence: TGCGCCAGCAGCTTGGGGGTTTTGGGGCCGGGTGAGCAGTTCTTC.